Below, 4 T cell receptor beta chains from the same sample are listed, as sequenced in a study of CD8+ T cells in alopecia areata. RNA, once extracted, was reverse transcribed into cDNA for use as the sequencing template. Here immunoSEQ multiplex PCR was the method, and the copy in TCRdb shows in-frame clones only, minus some. This sample has about 130,000 clones, with 50% to 60% found just once. The sequenced sample was CD4+ T cells sorted from blood, obtained at week 0. The receptor set was obtained from a human donor with alopecia areata.

This clone was observed a few times. In DNA, the CDR3 is TGCGCCAGCAGCTTGACAACAGGGGAAGAGACCCAGTACTTC. Encoded protein: CASSLTTGEETQYF. The rearrangement joins TRBV5-1 to TRBJ2-5; TRBD1 matches at 7 bases. Per the germline V gene, CDR1 is SGHRS and CDR2 is YFSETQ. The V and J ends lost 1 base and 3 bases, in that order; junction bases with no gene match: 3. There are 14 residues in the CDR3.

This chain links TRBV28 with TRBJ2-7, with 8 bases aligning to TRBD1. This CDR3 spans 15 amino acids. Per the germline V gene, CDR1 is MDHEN and CDR2 is SYDVKM. J was trimmed by 0 bases and V by 5 bases; bases with no gene match: 6. CDR3 region: CASSATGTGSYEQYF. The CDR3 DNA reads TGTGCCAGCAGTGCAACCGGGACAGGCTCCTACGAGCAGTACTTC.

The chain joins TRBV9 to TRBJ2-5, with a possible D match to TRBD2 (6 bases). The CDR3 contains 13 residues. V dropped 3 bases and J dropped 5 bases, with 11 bases sitting between them. CDR1 is SGDLS and CDR2 is YYNGEE in the germline V gene. This chain's CDR3 is CASSEAGLETQYF. CDR3 bases: TGTGCCAGCAGCGAGGCGGGGTTGGAGACCCAGTACTTC.

The chain joins TRBV28 to TRBJ2-7; unclear D gene. The germline V gene has CDR1 MDHEN and CDR2 SYDVKM. Trimming stripped 2 bases from V and 4 bases from J, with 18 bases between. The CDR3 length is 16 residues. The CDR3 nucleotides are TGTGCCAGCAGTTTAATCGTTGAGTCACCTAGGTACGAGCAGTACTTC. Amino acid sequence: CASSLIVESPRYEQYF.